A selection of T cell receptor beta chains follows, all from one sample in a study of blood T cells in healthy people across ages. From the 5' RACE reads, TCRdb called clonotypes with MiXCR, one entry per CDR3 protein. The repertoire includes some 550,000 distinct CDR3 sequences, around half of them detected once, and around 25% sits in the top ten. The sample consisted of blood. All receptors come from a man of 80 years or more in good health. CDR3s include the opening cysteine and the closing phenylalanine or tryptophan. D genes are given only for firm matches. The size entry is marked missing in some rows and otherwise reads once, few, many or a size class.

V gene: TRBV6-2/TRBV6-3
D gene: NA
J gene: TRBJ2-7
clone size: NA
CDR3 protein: CASSYPDSNYEQYF
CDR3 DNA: TGTGCCAGCAGTTACCCGGACAGCAACTACGAGCAGTACTTC

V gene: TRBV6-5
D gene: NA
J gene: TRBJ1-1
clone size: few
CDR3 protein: CASSRQAGDTEAFF
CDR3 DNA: TGTGCCAGCAGCAGACAGGCTGGGGACACTGAAGCTTTCTTT

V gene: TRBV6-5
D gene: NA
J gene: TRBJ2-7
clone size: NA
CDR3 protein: CASSYGRTINEQYF
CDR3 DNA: TGTGCCAGCAGTTACGGACGGACAATAAATGAGCAGTACTTC

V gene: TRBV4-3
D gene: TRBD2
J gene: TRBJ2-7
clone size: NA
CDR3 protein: CASSQGYLAGKSYEQYF
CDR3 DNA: TGCGCCAGCAGCCAAGGATACCTAGCGGGGAAATCCTACGAGCAGTACTTC

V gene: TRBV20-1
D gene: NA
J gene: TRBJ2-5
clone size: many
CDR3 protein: CSASGTQETQYF
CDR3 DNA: TGCAGTGCTAGTGGAACCCAAGAGACCCAGTACTTC

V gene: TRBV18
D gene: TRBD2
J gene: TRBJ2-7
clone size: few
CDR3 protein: CASSPGGGLSYEQYF
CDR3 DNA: TGTGCCAGCTCACCAGGGGGGGGACTCTCCTACGAGCAGTACTTC

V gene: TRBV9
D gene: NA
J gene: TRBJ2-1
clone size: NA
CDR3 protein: CASSSHAQDNEQFF
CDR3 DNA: TGTGCCAGCAGCTCGCACGCACAGGACAATGAGCAGTTCTTC

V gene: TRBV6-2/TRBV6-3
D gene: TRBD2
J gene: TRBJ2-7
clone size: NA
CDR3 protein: CASLSGGMYEQYF
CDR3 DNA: TGTGCCAGCTTAAGCGGGGGCATGTACGAGCAGTACTTC

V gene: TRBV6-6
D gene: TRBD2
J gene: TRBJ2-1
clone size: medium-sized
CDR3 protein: CASKVAGLYNEQFF
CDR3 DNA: TGTGCCAGCAAGGTAGCGGGCCTCTACAATGAGCAGTTCTTC

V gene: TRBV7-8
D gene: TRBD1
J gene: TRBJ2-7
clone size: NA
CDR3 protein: CASSLLGQGAYEQYF
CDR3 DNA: TGTGCCAGCAGCTTACTGGGACAGGGAGCCTACGAGCAGTACTTC

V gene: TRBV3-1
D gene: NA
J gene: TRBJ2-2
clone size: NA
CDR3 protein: CASSQGRVNTGELFF
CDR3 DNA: TGTGCCAGCAGCCAAGGCAGGGTGAACACCGGGGAGCTGTTTTTT

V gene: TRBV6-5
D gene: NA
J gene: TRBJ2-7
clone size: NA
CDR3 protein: CASSRQVTSYEQYF
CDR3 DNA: TGTGCCAGCAGTCGACAGGTCACTTCCTACGAGCAGTACTTC

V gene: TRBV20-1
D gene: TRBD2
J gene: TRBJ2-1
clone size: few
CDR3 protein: CSARDRGSGRKFLDEQFF
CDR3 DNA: TGCAGTGCTAGAGATCGGGGTAGCGGGAGAAAATTTTTGGATGAGCAGTTCTTC

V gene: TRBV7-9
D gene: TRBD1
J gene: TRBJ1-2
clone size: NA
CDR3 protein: CASSVPGDRASLGYTF
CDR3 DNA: TGTGCCAGCAGCGTGCCGGGGGACAGGGCTTCTCTTGGCTACACCTTC

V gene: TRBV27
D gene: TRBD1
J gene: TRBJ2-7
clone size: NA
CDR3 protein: CASRQGQAYEQYF
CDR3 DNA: TGTGCCAGCAGGCAGGGACAGGCCTACGAGCAGTACTTC

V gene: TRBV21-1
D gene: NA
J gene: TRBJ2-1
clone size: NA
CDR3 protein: CASSRRTRPGDEQFF
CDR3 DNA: TGTGCCAGCAGCAGACGGACCCGTCCGGGCGATGAGCAGTTCTTC

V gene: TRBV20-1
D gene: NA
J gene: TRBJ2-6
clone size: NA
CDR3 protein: CSARSRGSGANVLTF
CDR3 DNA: TGCAGTGCTAGAAGCAGGGGAAGTGGGGCCAACGTCCTGACTTTC

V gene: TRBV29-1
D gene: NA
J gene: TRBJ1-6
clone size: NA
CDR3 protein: CSVSDSNSPLHF
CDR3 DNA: TGCAGCGTCTCGGACAGTAATTCACCCCTCCACTTT

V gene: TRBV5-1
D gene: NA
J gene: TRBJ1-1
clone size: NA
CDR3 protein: CASSLVTGSAEAFF
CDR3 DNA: TGCGCCAGCAGCTTGGTTACAGGGAGTGCTGAAGCTTTCTTT

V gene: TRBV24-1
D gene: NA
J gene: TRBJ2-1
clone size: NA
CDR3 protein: CATSDLDPSSYNEQFF
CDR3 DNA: TGTGCCACCAGTGATTTAGACCCGAGCTCCTACAATGAGCAGTTCTTC

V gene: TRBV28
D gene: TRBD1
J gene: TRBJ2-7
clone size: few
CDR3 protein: CASSLRPTPGQGSSYEQYF
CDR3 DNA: TGTGCCAGCAGTTTGCGCCCCACCCCGGGACAGGGGAGCTCCTACGAGCAGTACTTC

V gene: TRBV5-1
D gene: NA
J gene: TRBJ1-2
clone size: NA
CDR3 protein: CASSPTGNNYGYTF
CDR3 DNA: TGCGCCAGCAGCCCTACAGGGAATAACTATGGCTACACCTTC

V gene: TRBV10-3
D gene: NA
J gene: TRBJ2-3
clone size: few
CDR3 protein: CATHWGDTDTQYF
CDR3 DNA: TGTGCCACGCACTGGGGGGACACAGATACGCAGTATTTT

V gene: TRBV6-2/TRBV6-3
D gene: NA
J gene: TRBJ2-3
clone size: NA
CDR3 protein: CASSYGGGGTDTQYF
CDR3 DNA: TGTGCCAGCAGTTACGGCGGGGGCGGGACAGATACGCAGTATTTT

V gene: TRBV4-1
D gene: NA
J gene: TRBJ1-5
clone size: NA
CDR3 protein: CASSHRDGVEGQPQHF
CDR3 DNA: TGCGCCAGCAGCCATCGGGACGGGGTTGAGGGTCAGCCCCAGCATTTT

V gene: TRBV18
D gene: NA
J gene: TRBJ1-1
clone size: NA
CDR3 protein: CASSPRPRTWAEAFF
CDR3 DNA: TGTGCCAGCTCACCAAGGCCCAGGACCTGGGCTGAAGCTTTCTTT

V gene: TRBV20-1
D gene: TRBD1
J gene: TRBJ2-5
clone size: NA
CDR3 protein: CSATPTGGGSQYF
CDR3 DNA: TGCAGTGCTACACCGACAGGGGGTGGGTCCCAGTACTTC